This T cell receptor (beta chain) appears in the sequencing data of a study of early T cells in non-severe SARS-CoV-2 infection. For the study at large: Bulk RNA taken from unsorted whole blood was sequenced, leaving chains unpaired.

V was pared by 0 bases and J by 5 bases, with 14 bases between. The CDR3 spans 15 residues. Germline lookup yields CDR1 SGDLS and CDR2 YYNGEE. This clonotype has ten or more counts. What it recognizes is unknown. Findings and caveats of the study: Private and CD4 specificities were missed by VDJdb matching, skewed to anti-spike CD8.

Attachment of unique molecular identifiers to individual cDNA molecules was performed. TCRdb re-called the 5' RACE reads with MiXCR, one entry per CDR3 protein. This table holds roughly 70,000 distinct CDR3 sequences, about 12% found once. This chain links TRBV9 with TRBJ1-2; D is ambiguous. The sequence was obtained from an adult who was a healthcare worker with PCR-confirmed SARS-CoV-2 infection or an uninfected control (not recorded which). Material: whole blood. The CDR3 coding sequence is TGTGCCAGCAGCGTAGCGCCCGATCCGGCGTATGGCTACACCTTC. This encodes CASSVAPDPAYGYTF.